Sequencing of this TCR beta chain was carried out in a study of blood T cell repertoires in COVID-19. Per the original methods: Using reference gene primer amplification, nucleated cell counts were estimated. Repertoires were generated with immunoSEQ multiplex PCR, while TCRdb's copy carries only in-frame clones and drops some. For V, J and clone size, that table is used; D and trimming come from the DNA. This table has approximately 60,000 clones, less than 85% appearing once. V lost 7 bases and J lost 3; bases outside the gene matches: 9. The V gene's germline CDR1 is SNHLY and CDR2 FYNNEI. This CDR3 has 15 residues.

The receptor's source is a man between 60 and 75 years old with acute or convalescent COVID-19. The sequenced material came from peripheral blood. The gene calls are TRBV2 and TRBJ2-3, with 8 bases identical to TRBD2. CDR3 protein: CASTEAGALTDTQYF. DNA of the CDR3: TGTGCCAGCACCGAAGCGGGAGCTCTGACAGATACGCAGTATTTT.